The next 29 T cell receptor beta chains were all read from a single sample in a study of early T cells in non-severe SARS-CoV-2 infection. TCRdb re-analysed the 5' RACE reads in MiXCR, keeping a single row per CDR3 protein. The sample lists about 69,000 distinct CDR3 sequences; about 10% were seen once. Material for sequencing was whole blood. Receptors originate from an adult who was a healthcare worker with PCR-confirmed SARS-CoV-2 infection or an uninfected control (not recorded which).

This clonotype was seen a few times. J is TRBJ1-5 and V is TRBV6-1, with a weak D call TRBD1 (5 bases). Trimming shortened V by 6 bases and J by 3 bases, and 9 bases separated the two germline ends. The germline CDR1 and CDR2 sequences are MNHNS and SASEGT. The CDR3 contains 13 residues. CDR3 residues: CASRGTDNQPQHF. The CDR3 region has the DNA TGTGCCAGCAGGGGGACGGACAATCAGCCCCAGCATTTT.

V and J are TRBV7-9 and TRBJ2-5, with D possibly being TRBD2 (5 bases). The CDR3 is made up of 15 amino acids. With 1 base removed from V and 3 bases from J, the gap between germline ends came to 12 bases. The germline CDR1 and CDR2 sequences are SEHNR and FQNEAQ (reference sequence). Here the CDR3 DNA reads TGTGCCAGCAGCTTAGACAGATTTAGCGAAGAGACCCAGTACTTC. Translated, it gives CASSLDRFSEETQYF.

Remarks on this clonotype: A read error may account for a junction end that differs from germline. The chain couples TRBV7-2 to TRBJ2-1; 9 nucleotides agree with TRBD2. This CDR3 has 14 residues. Germline CDR1 reads SGHTA; CDR2 reads FQGNSA. CDR3 nucleotides: TGTGCCAGCAGCGTAGCGGGAGATAGCAATGAGCAGTTCTTC. It codes for CASSVAGDSNEQFF.

In its sample, this clonotype was seen a few times. The chain combines TRBV5-1 with TRBJ2-7; a possible D gene is TRBD1 (6 bases). Trimming stripped 1 base from V and 6 bases from J, with 23 bases between. The CDR3 is made up of 17 amino acids. Per the germline V gene, CDR1 is SGHRS and CDR2 is YFSETQ. CDR3 amino acids: CASSLKADRSGPIEQYF. Here the CDR3 DNA reads TGCGCCAGCAGCTTGAAGGCAGACAGGTCTGGACCTATCGAGCAGTACTTC.

This clonotype was seen more than once but under ten times. The chain links TRBV6-1 to TRBJ2-1; the D call may be TRBD1 or TRBD2 (6 bases each). CDR1 and CDR2 (germline): MNHNS, SASEGT. Deletions cut 0 bases from V and 12 bases from J, with 18 bases between. The CDR3 runs to 15 residues. The CDR3 here is CASSEAGLGGAGQFF. CDR3 DNA sequence: TGTGCCAGCAGTGAAGCGGGTCTCGGGGGCGCGGGGCAGTTCTTC.

This sequence joins TRBV19 and TRBJ1-4; 8 bases agree with TRBD1. In germline, CDR1 is LNHDA, CDR2 SQIVND (reference sequence). The CDR3 covers 13 residues. After removal of 8 bases from V and 8 bases from J, the junction contained 7 bases not matched to a gene. CDR3 amino acids: CASRQGFEEKLFF. The CDR3 DNA sequence: TGTGCCAGTCGACAGGGGTTCGAGGAAAAACTGTTTTTT.

The chain links TRBV29-1 to TRBJ2-4; 11 nucleotides line up with TRBD1. The V gene's germline CDR1 is SQVTM and CDR2 ANQGSEA. The CDR3 totals 14 residues. Trimming at V came to 4 bases and at J to 13 bases, leaving 12 bases not matched to a gene. The DNA for the CDR3 is TGCAGCGTTGCCAGTATGGAAGGACAGGGGGCCCAGTACTTC. Translated, it gives CSVASMEGQGAQYF.

In its sample, this clonotype was seen many times. V is TRBV19 and J is TRBJ2-1; D ambiguous. The CDR3 is 13 residues long. The germline gives CDR1 LNHDA, CDR2 SQIVND (reference sequence). With 3 bases removed from V and 3 bases from J, the gap between germline ends came to 6 bases. The DNA for the CDR3 is TGTGCCAGTAGTATGGCAGGCTACAATGAGCAGTTCTTC. This translates into CASSMAGYNEQFF. Supplemented by reference TRBV19 and TRBJ2-1, the full variable domain reads DGGITQSPKYLFRKEGQNVTLSCEQNLNHDAMYWYRQDPGQGLRLIYYSQIVNDFQKGDIAEGYSVSREKKESFPLTVTSAQKNPTAFYLCASSMAGYNEQFFGPGTRLTVL.

This clonotype is large (0.1 to 1%). This chain connects TRBV29-1 to TRBJ2-1, with D tentatively TRBD2 (6 bases). The CDR3 sequence is 14 residues long. V was trimmed by 6 bases and J by 7 bases, leaving 19 bases between them. Germline CDR1 is SQVTM and CDR2 is ANQGSEA. CDR3 loop: CSVARDFETNEQFF. DNA for the CDR3: TGCAGCGTCGCAAGGGACTTCGAGACGAATGAGCAGTTCTTC.

This clonotype has at least ten counts. The chain couples TRBV19 to TRBJ1-4; 7 bases are a match to TRBD1. This CDR3 has 14 residues. CDR1 is LNHDA, CDR2 SQIVND, per germline (reference sequence). The V and J ends lost 8 bases and 10 bases, in that order; junction bases with no gene match: 13. CDR3 sequence (DNA): TGTGCCAGTGCGCCAGGGGGAGCGCACGGAAAACTGTTTTTT. Translating gives CASAPGGAHGKLFF.

This chain links TRBV29-1 with TRBJ2-1, with 9 bases that match TRBD2. Germline V lookup: CDR1 SQVTM, CDR2 ANQGSEA. The CDR3 consists of 12 residues. The CDR3 DNA follows: TGCACTGGTGGCGGGGGGGGAAATGAGCAGTTCTTC. Its translation: CTGGGGGNEQFF.

This clonotype was detected a few times. The chain has TRBV10-2 and TRBJ2-5; 9 bases are shared with TRBD1. Looked up from germline, CDR1 is WSHSY and CDR2 is SAAADI. The CDR3 runs 15 residues. The V segment lost 3 bases and the J segment 4 bases; nucleotides outside the gene matches: 6. CDR3 coding DNA: TGCGCCAGCAGTGACGTGGACAGGGGCCCAGAGACCCAGTACTTC. Encoded protein: CASSDVDRGPETQYF.

This clonotype was found a few times. The junction does not match germline at one end; this may be a read error. The chain combines TRBV19 with TRBJ1-1, with D unresolved. The germline gives CDR1 LNHDA, CDR2 SQIVND (reference sequence). The CDR3 consists of 15 residues. DNA for the CDR3: TGTGCCAGTAGTAGCCGACTTTCTGGGAACACTGAAGCTTCCTTT. This sequence encodes CASSSRLSGNTEASF.

The sample holds a few counts of this clonotype. CDR3 sequence reads: CASSVHGTLSFF. The CDR3, as DNA: TGTGCCAGCAGCGTGCACGGGACTTTGTCTTTCTTT. V and J are TRBV7-9 and TRBJ1-1, with a possible D match to TRBD1 (5 bases). The CDR3 is 12 residues long. V dropped 5 bases and J dropped 12 bases, with 16 bases sitting between them. The germline CDR1 and CDR2 sequences are SEHNR and FQNEAQ (reference sequence).

In this sample, this clonotype turned up a few times. This rearrangement joins TRBV20-1 to TRBJ2-3; no clear D. CDR1 DFQATT and CDR2 SNEGSKA come from the germline V gene (reference sequence). The germline V and J ends were trimmed by 3 bases and 0 bases, with 7 bases remaining between them. The CDR3 consists of 13 residues. The DNA for the CDR3 is TGCAGTGCTAGGAAGACTAGCACAGATACGCAGTATTTT. Translation gives CSARKTSTDTQYF.

This sequence joins TRBV29-1 and TRBJ2-7, with unresolved D. The CDR3 length is 12 residues. Germline CDR1 and CDR2: SQVTM and ANQGSEA. Trimming cost V 6 bases and J 6 bases, with 15 bases left between them. The DNA for the CDR3 is TGCAGCGTGGTTAAAGGGTCTGGCGAGCAGTACTTC. It specifies CSVVKGSGEQYF.

The genes are TRBV7-3 and TRBJ2-1; tentative D call: TRBD1 (6 bases). The CDR3 contains 15 residues. CDR1 is SGHTA and CDR2 is FQGTGA in the germline V gene. The germline V and J ends were trimmed by 1 base and 9 bases, with 16 bases remaining between them. In DNA, the CDR3 is TGTGCCAGCAGCTTAAGAGGGGGTCCCGGTACTGAGCAGTTCTTC. As protein: CASSLRGGPGTEQFF.

The chain has TRBV20-1 and TRBJ1-6; TRBD1 agrees at 7 bases. The germline CDR1 and CDR2 sequences are DFQATT and SNEGSKA (reference sequence). The CDR3 runs 13 residues. The trim removed 5 bases at V and 8 bases at J, leaving 6 bases unmatched. The CDR3 region is CSAHGQGDSPLHF. The CDR3 nucleotides are TGCAGTGCTCACGGGCAGGGGGATTCACCCCTCCACTTT.

This clonotype was counted a few times. V and J are TRBV15 and TRBJ2-7, with 8 bases fitting TRBD1. With V trimmed by 3 bases and J by 3 bases, 1 base remained unmatched. CDR3 length: 13 residues. Germline CDR1 and CDR2: LNHNV and YYDKDF (reference sequence). DNA for the CDR3: TGTGCCACCAGCAGGGACAGGGTCTACGAGCAGTACTTC. Translating gives CATSRDRVYEQYF.

The sample holds many counts of this clonotype. The chain employs TRBV5-1 and TRBJ2-3; 7 nucleotides align to TRBD1. Germline-derived CDR1 and CDR2 are SGHRS and YFSETQ. Unmatched junction bases numbered 4, after V lost 4 bases and J lost 2 bases. The CDR3 loop spans 14 amino acids. This CDR3 reads CASSRGRVTDTQYF. Here the CDR3 DNA reads TGCGCCAGCAGCAGGGGGCGTGTCACAGATACGCAGTATTTT.

This clonotype was observed many times. The chain joins TRBV7-9 to TRBJ2-7; D is perhaps TRBD2 (6 bases). CDR1 and CDR2 (germline): SEHNR, FQNEAQ (reference sequence). CDR3 length: 15 amino acids. Trimming cost V 4 bases and J 5 bases, with 18 bases left between them. The CDR3 spells CASSSLRLVGNEQYF. Written as DNA, the CDR3 is TGTGCCAGCAGCTCCCTCCGACTAGTCGGCAACGAGCAGTACTTC. Full variable domain (rest looked up from reference TRBV7-9 and TRBJ2-7): DTGVSQNPRHKITKRGQNVTFRCDPISEHNRLYWYRQTLGQGPEFLTYFQNEAQLEKSRLLSDRFSAERPKGSFSTLEIQRTEQGDSAMYLCASSSLRLVGNEQYFGPGTRLTVT.

This clonotype was seen repeatedly, ten times or more. CDR3 DNA sequence: TGTGCCAGCAGCTTGGATACGGCAGATACGCAGTATTTT. This gives the protein CASSLDTADTQYF. V and J are TRBV5-5 and TRBJ2-3; D unclear. Trimming removed 0 bases from V and 4 bases from J, with 6 bases in between. Germline V CDR1 and CDR2: SGHKS, YYEKEE (reference sequence). This CDR3 is built from 13 residues.

This clonotype has only a few counts. This chain links TRBV5-5 with TRBJ1-5; possibly TRBD1 for D (5 bases). CDR1 SGHKS and CDR2 YYEKEE come from the germline V gene (reference sequence). There are 17 residues in the CDR3. V was cut by 2 bases and J by 2 bases, with 17 bases left in between. CDR3 sequence: CASSLGEGYEGNQPQHF. The CDR3 nucleotides read TGTGCCAGCAGCTTAGGGGAGGGGTATGAAGGCAATCAGCCCCAGCATTTT.

This clonotype was counted ten times or more. The J gene is TRBJ1-1, the V gene TRBV5-1, with TRBD1 matching over 8 bases. V shed 4 bases, J shed 1 base, and the junction held 3 bases outside the gene matches. The CDR3 covers 14 residues. Per germline, CDR1 SGHRS and CDR2 YFSETQ. In DNA, the CDR3 is TGCGCCAGCAGCCCAGGGGGCCAGAACACTGAAGCTTTCTTT. Protein sequence: CASSPGGQNTEAFF.

V and J are TRBV30 and TRBJ1-5; D remains ambiguous. V was cut by 1 base and J by 5 bases, with 9 bases left in between. The CDR3 contains 13 residues. The germline V gene encodes CDR1 GTSNPN and CDR2 SVGIG (reference sequence). The CDR3 loop is CAWSASGYQPQHF. Here the CDR3 DNA reads TGTGCCTGGAGTGCATCGGGATATCAGCCCCAGCATTTT.

This clonotype was seen only once. This chain's CDR3 is CASSQVRGMATQYF. In DNA form, the CDR3 reads TGTGCCAGCAGCCAAGTTCGCGGGATGGCGACCCAGTACTTC. V and J are TRBV3-1 and TRBJ2-5; tentative D call: TRBD2 (6 bases). This CDR3 has 14 amino acids. Trimming shortened V by 1 base and J by 7 bases, and 13 bases separated the two germline ends. CDR1 is LGHDT, CDR2 YNNKEL, per germline (reference sequence).

This clonotype was counted between two and nine times. The chain combines TRBV5-1 with TRBJ2-3; D remains unclear. Looked up from germline, CDR1 is SGHRS and CDR2 is YFSETQ. Trimming removed 2 bases from V and 0 bases from J, with 16 bases in between. The CDR3 loop spans 17 amino acids. CDR3 nucleotide sequence: TGCGCCAGCAGCTTAGGGTCCAGCCTATCTAGCACAGATACGCAGTATTTT. This sequence encodes CASSLGSSLSSTDTQYF.

The table lists this clonotype with a few counts. The chain couples TRBV20-1 to TRBJ2-1, with 10 bases fitting TRBD2. This CDR3 has 15 residues. Losses at the gene ends were 0 bases for V and 7 bases for J; bases not matched to a gene: 6. Germline V gives CDR1 DFQATT, CDR2 SNEGSKA (reference sequence). CDR3 amino acids: CSAREPSGGINEQFF. The CDR3 DNA reads TGCAGTGCTAGAGAACCTAGCGGGGGTATAAATGAGCAGTTCTTC.

This clonotype was observed a few times. This chain links TRBV29-1 with TRBJ2-3; 7 bases fit TRBD1. V lost 4 bases and J lost 5; bases outside the gene matches: 6. The CDR3 sequence is 13 residues long. Germline lookup yields CDR1 SQVTM and CDR2 ANQGSEA. In DNA, the CDR3 is TGCAGCGTTGTGACAGGGTCTGAAGATACGCAGTATTTT. It translates to CSVVTGSEDTQYF.